This note documents a single T cell receptor beta chain sequence. Living in roughly 23 US areas, the participants were between 18 and 89 years of age. The study assigned cohorts using participant-reported clinical history. This specimen comes from a study of blood T cell repertoires in COVID-19. Study-level background: PBMCs, B-cell-depleted T cells, or T cells provided the cDNA or gDNA that made up the material.

Authors' methods: For nucleated cells, counts were estimated from reference gene primer amplification. Measured with immunoSEQ multiplex PCR; TCRdb has only the in-frame clones, and not every one. The DNA gave D and trimming, while V, J and clone size come from that table. This sample has about 300,000 clones; about 90% occur once, and the top ten carry roughly 4.3%. CDR3 length: 18 residues. V was clipped by 3 bases and J by 0 bases; unmatched bases: 6. CDR1 is SGDLS and CDR2 is YYNGEE in the germline V gene. This chain joins TRBV9 and TRBJ2-2; 12 bases fit TRBD2. The receptor was isolated from a woman aged 18-29 years with acute COVID-19. Sequencing was performed on PBMCs or T cells enriched from blood (not recorded which). CDR3 protein: CASSGRGLAGSNTGELFF. The CDR3 region has the DNA TGTGCCAGCAGCGGGAGGGGACTAGCGGGTTCGAACACCGGGGAGCTGTTTTTT.